This section outlines one T cell receptor beta chain sequence together with its context. This sample was included in a study of blood T cell repertoires in COVID-19. Assay: immunoSEQ multiplex PCR; the TCRdb copy retains only in-frame clones and omits some. In the table there are roughly 390,000 clones, 85% of which are singletons. Germline V CDR1 and CDR2: MNHEY, SMNVEV (reference sequence). There are 13 residues in the CDR3. The V and J ends lost 3 bases and 3 bases respectively, with 9 bases between them. V is TRBV27 and J is TRBJ2-7; no firm D call. This TCR derives from a woman between 18 and 30 years old with acute or convalescent COVID-19. Sequencing was performed on peripheral blood. The CDR3 loop reads CASSLSVSYEQYF. In DNA form, the CDR3 reads TGTGCCAGCAGTTTGTCCGTCAGCTACGAGCAGTACTTC.